These T cell receptor beta chains were read from a single sample in a study of persistence of HIV-infected CD4 T cells. The antigens for these receptors are not known. Some clones are missing from TCRdb's copy, which holds only in-frame ones; the method was immunoSEQ multiplex PCR. The sample lists tens of thousands of clones; more than 75% were seen once. The sequenced sample was CD4+ T cells sorted from PBMCs after 18-hour stimulation, obtained from a patient who received antiretroviral therapy. These receptors were taken from an adult woman with HIV who was CMV-seropositive. Each CDR3 is given with its conserved first and last residue. The D gene is left open where the match is weak. Clone size is given for some rows only: seen once, a few or many times, or a class if the clone is expanded.

d_gene: NA; abundance: NA; j_gene: TRBJ2-7; v_gene: TRBV21-1; CDR3aa: CASSKGVFDSYEQYF; CDR3nt: TGTGCCAGCAGCAAAGGAGTATTCGACTCCTACGAGCAGTACTTC
d_gene: TRBD1; abundance: NA; j_gene: TRBJ1-5; v_gene: TRBV27; CDR3aa: CASSLGQGSNQPQHF; CDR3nt: TGTGCCAGCAGTTTGGGACAGGGGAGCAATCAGCCCCAGCATTTT
d_gene: NA; abundance: NA; j_gene: TRBJ1-2; v_gene: TRBV28; CDR3aa: CAITGKGDGYTF; CDR3nt: TGTGCCATAACAGGGAAAGGAGATGGCTACACCTTC
d_gene: TRBD1; abundance: NA; j_gene: TRBJ2-1; v_gene: TRBV18; CDR3aa: CASSPLQGMDNEQFF; CDR3nt: TGTGCCAGCTCTCCTTTACAGGGGATGGACAATGAGCAGTTCTTC
d_gene: NA; abundance: NA; j_gene: TRBJ2-6; v_gene: TRBV6-1; CDR3aa: CASSVYGTSGANVLTF; CDR3nt: TGTGCCAGCAGTGTTTACGGTACCTCTGGGGCCAACGTCCTGACTTTC
d_gene: TRBD2; abundance: NA; j_gene: TRBJ2-1; v_gene: TRBV9; CDR3aa: CASSPPGSGRENEQFF; CDR3nt: TGTGCCAGCAGCCCCCCGGGTAGCGGGAGAGAAAATGAGCAGTTCTTC
d_gene: NA; abundance: NA; j_gene: TRBJ1-6; v_gene: TRBV3-1/TRBV3-2; CDR3aa: CASSYSTGHNSPLHF; CDR3nt: TGTGCCAGCAGCTATTCGACAGGCCATAATTCACCCCTCCACTTT
d_gene: NA; abundance: NA; j_gene: TRBJ2-7; v_gene: TRBV29-1; CDR3aa: CSVSGAGSGQYF; CDR3nt: TGCAGCGTTTCCGGGGCGGGGAGCGGGCAGTACTTC
d_gene: TRBD2; abundance: few; j_gene: TRBJ2-1; v_gene: TRBV24-1; CDR3aa: CATSDFLGLENYEQFF; CDR3nt: TGTGCCACCAGTGATTTCTTGGGACTAGAAAATTATGAGCAGTTCTTC
d_gene: NA; abundance: NA; j_gene: TRBJ1-4; v_gene: TRBV18; CDR3aa: CASSPNPNEKLFF; CDR3nt: TGTGCCAGCTCACCGAATCCTAATGAAAAACTGTTTTTT